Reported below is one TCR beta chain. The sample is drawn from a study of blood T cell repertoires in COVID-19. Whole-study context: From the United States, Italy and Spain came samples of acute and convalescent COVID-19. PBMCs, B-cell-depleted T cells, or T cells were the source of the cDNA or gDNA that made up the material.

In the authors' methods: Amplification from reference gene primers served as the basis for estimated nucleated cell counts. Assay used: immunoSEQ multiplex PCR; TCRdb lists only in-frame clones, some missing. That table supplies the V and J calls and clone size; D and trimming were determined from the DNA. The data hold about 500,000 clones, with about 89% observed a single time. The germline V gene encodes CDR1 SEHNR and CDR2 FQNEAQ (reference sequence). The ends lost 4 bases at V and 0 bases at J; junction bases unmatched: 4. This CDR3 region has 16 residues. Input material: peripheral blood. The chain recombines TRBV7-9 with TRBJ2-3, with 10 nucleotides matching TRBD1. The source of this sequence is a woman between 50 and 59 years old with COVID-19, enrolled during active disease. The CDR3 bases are TGTGCCAGCAGCTCCGGACAGGGGGTTAGCACAGATACGCAGTATTTT. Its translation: CASSSGQGVSTDTQYF.